These 17 T cell receptor beta chains originate from one sample sequenced in a study of cytomegalovirus exposure and HLA in healthy donors. The PCR had 60 Vbeta and 13 Jbeta primers. Method: immunoSEQ multiplex PCR; TCRdb's copy keeps in-frame clones and lacks some. This sample has over 90,000 clones, with approximately 75% found just once. The sequencing input was PBMCs. The receptors shown here come from a woman between 70 and 85 years old in good health and CMV-seropositive.

This clone appeared a few times. CDR3 region: CASSQAELAVGGTQYF. The CDR3 DNA follows: TGCGCCAGCAGCCAAGCGGAGCTAGCGGTGGGGGGTACGCAGTATTTT. The chain joins TRBV4-1 to TRBJ2-3; 7 positions match TRBD2. The germline V gene encodes CDR1 MGHRA and CDR2 YSYEKL. The CDR3 totals 16 residues. J gave up 8 bases and V 1 base, and 12 bases lay outside the gene matches.

This rearrangement joins TRBV6-6 to TRBJ1-1; D gene uncertain. V lost 5 bases to trimming and J lost 4 bases, with 8 bases between them. The CDR3 sequence is 12 residues long. CDR1 is MNHNY and CDR2 is SVGAGI in the germline V gene (reference sequence). CDR3 in amino acids: CASSDRGTEAFF. The CDR3 bases are TGTGCCAGCAGTGATCGAGGCACTGAAGCTTTCTTT.

The chain employs TRBV7-3 and TRBJ1-2; D not resolved. This CDR3 comprises 8 residues. CDR1 SGHTA and CDR2 FQGTGA come from the germline V gene. CDR3 DNA sequence: TGTGCTATTTGTGGCTACACCTTC. It yields the protein CAICGYTF.

The rearrangement links TRBV27 to TRBJ2-1, with D perhaps matching TRBD1 (6 bases). V lost 3 bases and J lost 5, with 11 bases in between. The length of the CDR3 is 14 residues. Germline V gene lookup returns CDR1 MNHEY and CDR2 SMNVEV (reference sequence). The CDR3 DNA reads as TGTGCCAGCAGTTTTGTGGGGGCCAACAATGAGCAGTTCTTC. Translation gives CASSFVGANNEQFF.

This clone came up a few times. The V call is TRBV27, the J call TRBJ2-2, with a tentative D call TRBD2 (5 bases). In germline, CDR1 is MNHEY, CDR2 SMNVEV (reference sequence). Deletions cut 3 bases from V and 7 bases from J, with 15 bases between. The CDR3 runs to 15 residues. The CDR3 coding sequence is TGTGCCAGCAGTTTCGGACTTGTTGGGTTCGGGGAGCTGTTTTTT. It specifies CASSFGLVGFGELFF.

This clone appeared a single time. The genes are TRBV6-5 and TRBJ2-5, with TRBD2 matching 9 bases. Near its end, the DNA agrees better with TRBJ2-7, so the J call may be wrong. CDR3 length: 15 residues. Germline V gene sequence: CDR1 MNHEY, CDR2 SVGAGI. CDR3 bases: TGTGCCAGCAGTTACAGCGGGGGGCGCCGCTACGAGCAGTACTTC. Translation gives CASSYSGGRRYEQYF.

The chain combines TRBV10-3 with TRBJ2-7, with D possibly being TRBD2 (6 bases). Looked up from germline, CDR1 is ENHRY and CDR2 is SYGVKD. The length of the CDR3 is 14 residues. V gave up 4 bases and J gave up 2 bases, with 12 bases separating them. The CDR3 region has the DNA TGTGCCATCAGTGGGTCCCGGAGGGCCTACGAGCAGTACTTC. This translates into CAISGSRRAYEQYF.

The V and J genes are TRBV7-9 and TRBJ2-7, with 10 bases identical to TRBD2. Losses at the gene ends were 6 bases for V and 0 bases for J; bases not matched to a gene: 5. This CDR3 is built from 15 residues. Germline lookup yields CDR1 SEHNR and CDR2 FQNEAQ (reference sequence). The CDR3 region is CASSPSGGRSYEQYF. The CDR3 DNA is TGTGCCAGCAGTCCTAGCGGGGGTCGCTCCTACGAGCAGTACTTC.

The chain combines TRBV28 with TRBJ1-5; D ambiguous. Germline lookup yields CDR1 MDHEN and CDR2 SYDVKM. CDR3 length: 12 residues. Deletions cut 3 bases from V and 4 bases from J, with 4 bases between. The CDR3 reads CASSFPNQPQHF. The CDR3 nucleotides are TGTGCCAGCAGTTTCCCAAATCAGCCCCAGCATTTT.

V and J are TRBV7-2 and TRBJ1-5; possible D gene TRBD1, 5 bases. The germline gives CDR1 SGHTA, CDR2 FQGNSA. Trimming stripped 2 bases from V and 2 bases from J, with 16 bases between. This CDR3 has 17 amino acids. CDR3 nucleotide sequence: TGTGCCAGCAGCTTAATCCCCCAGGGAATAGGCAATCAGCCCCAGCATTTT. It is translated as CASSLIPQGIGNQPQHF. Filled out from reference TRBV7-2 and TRBJ1-5, the complete variable domain reads GAGVSQSPSNKVTEKGKDVELRCDPISGHTALYWYRQSLGQGLEFLIYFQGNSAPDKSGLPSDRFSAERTGGSVSTLTIQRTQQEDSAVYLCASSLIPQGIGNQPQHFGDGTRLSIL.

This rearrangement joins TRBV9 to TRBJ1-4; 8 bases align to TRBD1. Germline CDR1 is SGDLS and CDR2 is YYNGEE. With V trimmed by 1 base and J by 5 bases, 4 bases remained unmatched. This CDR3 has 15 residues. The CDR3 loop reads CASSVTGGFNEKLFF. The CDR3 DNA reads as TGTGCCAGCAGCGTAACAGGGGGATTCAATGAAAAACTGTTTTTT.

This CDR3 reads CAWSVRVEKLFF. The CDR3 DNA follows: TGTGCCTGGAGTGTACGGGTTGAAAAACTGTTTTTT. This rearrangement joins TRBV30 to TRBJ1-4; D is ambiguous. Germline V gene sequence: CDR1 GTSNPN, CDR2 SVGIG (reference sequence). V lost 0 bases and J lost 7, with 6 bases in between. The length of the CDR3 is 12 residues.

A single count supports this clone. V and J are TRBV21-1 and TRBJ2-3; TRBD1 is the table's D call and was not checked against the DNA. TRBV21-1 is a listed pseudogene. This CDR3 spans 15 amino acids. The CDR3 DNA follows: TGTGCCAGCAGCAAAGACAGGATCCTAACAGATACGCAGTATTTT. As protein: CASSKDRILTDTQYF.

The genes are TRBV11-1 and TRBJ2-7; 7 positions match TRBD1. Germline V gene sequence: CDR1 SGHAT, CDR2 FQDESV (reference sequence). The CDR3 is made up of 13 amino acids. Unmatched junction bases numbered 4, after V lost 1 base and J lost 7 bases. CDR3 protein: CASSLGGGREQYF. CDR3 sequence (DNA): TGTGCCAGCAGCTTAGGAGGGGGCAGAGAGCAGTACTTC.

The chain carries TRBV19 and TRBJ2-1; D may be TRBD1 (5 bases). Germline CDR1 reads LNHDA; CDR2 reads SQIVND (reference sequence). Trimming removed 6 bases at V and 9 bases at J, with 18 bases between. The CDR3 is made up of 14 amino acids. This chain's CDR3 is CASRDTSGSREQFF. The CDR3 region has the DNA TGTGCCAGTAGGGACACCTCGGGTTCACGTGAGCAGTTCTTC.

This chain joins TRBV7-2 and TRBJ2-4; D remains unclear. Trimming cost V 1 base and J 0 bases, with 19 bases left between them. The CDR3 totals 19 residues. Germline CDR1 is SGHTA and CDR2 is FQGNSA. CDR3 sequence (DNA): TGTGCCAGCAGCTTAGTGCTCTATGCCTCCGATTTAGCCAAAAACATTCAGTACTTC. This gives the protein CASSLVLYASDLAKNIQYF.

The J gene is TRBJ2-7, the V gene TRBV19; 9 bases match TRBD1. Trimming at V came to 5 bases and at J to 2 bases, leaving 7 bases not matched to a gene. Germline assignment: CDR1 LNHDA and CDR2 SQIVND (reference sequence). The CDR3 runs to 15 residues. The DNA of the CDR3 is TGTGCCAGTAGTCCCGGGACAGGGCCCACCTACGAGCAGTACTTC. This sequence encodes CASSPGTGPTYEQYF.